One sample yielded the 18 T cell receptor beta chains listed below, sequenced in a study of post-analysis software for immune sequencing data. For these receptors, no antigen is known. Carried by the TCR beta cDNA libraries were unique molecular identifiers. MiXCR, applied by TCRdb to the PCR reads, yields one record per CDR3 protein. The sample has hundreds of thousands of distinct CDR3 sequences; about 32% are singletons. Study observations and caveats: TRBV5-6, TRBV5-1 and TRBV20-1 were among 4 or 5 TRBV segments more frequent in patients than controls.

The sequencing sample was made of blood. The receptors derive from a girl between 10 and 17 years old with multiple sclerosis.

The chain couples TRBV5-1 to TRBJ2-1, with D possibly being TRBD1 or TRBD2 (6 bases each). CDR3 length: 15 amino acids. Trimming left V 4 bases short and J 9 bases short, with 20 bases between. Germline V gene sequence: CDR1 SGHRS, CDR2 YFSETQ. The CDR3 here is CASSVLGATGGEQFF. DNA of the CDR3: TGCGCCAGCAGCGTGTTGGGGGCTACCGGGGGTGAGCAGTTCTTC.

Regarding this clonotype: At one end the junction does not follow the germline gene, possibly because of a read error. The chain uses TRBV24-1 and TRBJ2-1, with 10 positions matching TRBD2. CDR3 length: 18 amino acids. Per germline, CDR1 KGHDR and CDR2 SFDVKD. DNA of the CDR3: TGTGACACCAGTGGACCCCAGCGGGAGGGCCCAATATACAATGAGCAGTTCTTC. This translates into CDTSGPQREGPIYNEQFF.

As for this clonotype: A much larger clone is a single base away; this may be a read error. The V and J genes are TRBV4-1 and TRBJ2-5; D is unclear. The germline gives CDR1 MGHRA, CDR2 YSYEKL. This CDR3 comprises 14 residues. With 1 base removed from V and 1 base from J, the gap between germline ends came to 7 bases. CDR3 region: CASSQGAAQETQYF. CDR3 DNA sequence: TGCGCCAGCAGCCAAGGGGCAGCCCAAGAGACCCAGTACTTC.

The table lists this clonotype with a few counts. In DNA, the CDR3 is TGCAGTGCTAGACTCAGGTCCTACGAGCAGTACTTC. This encodes CSARLRSYEQYF. V is TRBV20-1 and J is TRBJ2-7; D is ambiguous. Germline assignment: CDR1 DFQATT and CDR2 SNEGSKA (reference sequence). Trimming left V 2 bases short and J 1 base short, with 6 bases between. The CDR3 is 12 amino acids.

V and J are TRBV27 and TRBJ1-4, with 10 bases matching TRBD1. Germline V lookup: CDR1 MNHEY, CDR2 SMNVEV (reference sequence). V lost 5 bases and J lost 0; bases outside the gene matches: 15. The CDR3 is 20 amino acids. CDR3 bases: TGTGCCAGCAGTCCTTGGGACAGGGGACCCCTCGGCGCAACTAATGAAAAACTGTTTTTT. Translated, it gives CASSPWDRGPLGATNEKLFF.

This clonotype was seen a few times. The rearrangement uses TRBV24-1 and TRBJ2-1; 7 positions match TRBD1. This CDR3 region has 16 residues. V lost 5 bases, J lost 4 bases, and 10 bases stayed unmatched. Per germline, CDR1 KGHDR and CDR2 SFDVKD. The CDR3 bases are TGTGCCACCAGTGTAGGGGACCGGGACAGTTACAATGAGCAGTTCTTC. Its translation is CATSVGDRDSYNEQFF.

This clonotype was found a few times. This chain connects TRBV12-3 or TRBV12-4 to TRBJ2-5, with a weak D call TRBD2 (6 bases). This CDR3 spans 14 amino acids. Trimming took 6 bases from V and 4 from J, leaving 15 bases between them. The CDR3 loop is CASRGSLGGETQYF. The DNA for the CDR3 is TGTGCCAGCAGAGGCTCGCTGGGGGGAGAGACCCAGTACTTC.

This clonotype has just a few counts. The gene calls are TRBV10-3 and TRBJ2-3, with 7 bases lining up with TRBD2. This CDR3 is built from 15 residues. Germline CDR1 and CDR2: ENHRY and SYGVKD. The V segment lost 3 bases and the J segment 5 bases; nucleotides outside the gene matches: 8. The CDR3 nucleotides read TGTGCCATCAGTGAAAGAAGCGGGGACGGAGATACGCAGTATTTT. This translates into CAISERSGDGDTQYF.

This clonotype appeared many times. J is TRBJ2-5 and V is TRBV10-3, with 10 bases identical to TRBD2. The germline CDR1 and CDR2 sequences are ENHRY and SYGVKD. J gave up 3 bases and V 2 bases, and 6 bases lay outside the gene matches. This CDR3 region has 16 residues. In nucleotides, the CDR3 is TGTGCCATCAGTGAGCCAGGACTAGCGGCTGAAGAGACCCAGTACTTC. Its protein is CAISEPGLAAEETQYF.

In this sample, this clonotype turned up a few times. The CDR3 reads CASSPIGALGAFF. The DNA of the CDR3 is TGCGCCAGCAGCCCGATCGGGGCCTTGGGGGCTTTCTTT. The chain joins TRBV5-1 to TRBJ1-1; perhaps TRBD1 as D (5 bases). CDR1 is SGHRS and CDR2 is YFSETQ in the germline V gene. V lost 4 bases and J 11 bases, leaving 18 bases between the germline ends. There are 13 residues in the CDR3.

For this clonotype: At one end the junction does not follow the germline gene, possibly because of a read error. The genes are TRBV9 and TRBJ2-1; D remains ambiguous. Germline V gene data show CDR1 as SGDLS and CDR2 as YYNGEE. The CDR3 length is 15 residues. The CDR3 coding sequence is TGTGCCAGCAGCGTAGGGCTCCTCCTTGACAATGGGCAGTTCTTC. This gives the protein CASSVGLLLDNGQFF.

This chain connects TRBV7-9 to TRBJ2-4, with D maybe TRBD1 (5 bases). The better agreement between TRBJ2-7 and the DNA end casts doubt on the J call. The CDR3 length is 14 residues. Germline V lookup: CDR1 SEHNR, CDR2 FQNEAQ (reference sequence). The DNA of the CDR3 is TGTGCCAGCAGCTGGGGCAGGCCCCCCTACGAGCAGTACTTC. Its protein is CASSWGRPPYEQYF.

CDR3 coding DNA: TGCAGCGTTCGTCGCGGCTCTGGGGCCAACGTCCTGACTTTC. Its protein product is CSVRRGSGANVLTF. The V call is TRBV29-1, the J call TRBJ2-6, with no clear D. This CDR3 is built from 14 residues. CDR1 and CDR2 (germline): SQVTM, ANQGSEA. The V end was cut by 5 bases, the J end by 0 bases, with 8 bases between. Complete variable domain (other parts from reference TRBV29-1 and TRBJ2-6): SAVISQKPSRDICQRGTSLTIQCQVDSQVTMMFWYRQQPGQSLTLIATANQGSEATYESGFVIDKFPISRPNLTFSTLTVSNMSPEDSSIYLCSVRRGSGANVLTFGAGSRLTVL.

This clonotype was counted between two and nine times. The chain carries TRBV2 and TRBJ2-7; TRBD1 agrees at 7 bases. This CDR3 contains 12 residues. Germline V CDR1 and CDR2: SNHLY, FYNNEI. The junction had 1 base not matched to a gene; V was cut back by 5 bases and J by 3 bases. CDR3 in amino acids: CASSTGVYEQYF. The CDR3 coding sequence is TGTGCCAGCAGTACAGGGGTCTACGAGCAGTACTTC.

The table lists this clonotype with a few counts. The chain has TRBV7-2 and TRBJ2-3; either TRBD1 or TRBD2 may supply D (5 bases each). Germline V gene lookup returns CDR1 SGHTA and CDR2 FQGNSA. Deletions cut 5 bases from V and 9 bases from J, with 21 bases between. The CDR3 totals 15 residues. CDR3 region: CASSPGPGSGATQYF. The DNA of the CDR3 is TGTGCCAGCAGCCCGGGGCCGGGAAGTGGCGCGACGCAGTATTTT. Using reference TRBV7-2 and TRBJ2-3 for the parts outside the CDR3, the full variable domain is GAGVSQSPSNKVTEKGKDVELRCDPISGHTALYWYRQSLGQGLEFLIYFQGNSAPDKSGLPSDRFSAERTGGSVSTLTIQRTQQEDSAVYLCASSPGPGSGATQYFGPGTRLTVL.

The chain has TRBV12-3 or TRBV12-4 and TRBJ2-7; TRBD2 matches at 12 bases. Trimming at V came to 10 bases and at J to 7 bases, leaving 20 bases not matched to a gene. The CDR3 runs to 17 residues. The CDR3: CATTQTGLAGSYNEQYF. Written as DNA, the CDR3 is TGTGCCACCACCCAAACGGGACTAGCGGGTTCCTACAATGAGCAGTACTTC.

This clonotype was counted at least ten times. The CDR3 region has the DNA TGCGCCAGCAGCCTAAGAGTAGGGGTAGACGAGCAGTACTTC. This translates into CASSLRVGVDEQYF. V is TRBV4-3 and J is TRBJ2-5; D may be TRBD1 (5 bases). Matching the DNA end better, TRBJ2-7 makes the J call doubtful. This CDR3 is built from 14 residues. Germline lookup yields CDR1 LGHNA and CDR2 YSLEER.

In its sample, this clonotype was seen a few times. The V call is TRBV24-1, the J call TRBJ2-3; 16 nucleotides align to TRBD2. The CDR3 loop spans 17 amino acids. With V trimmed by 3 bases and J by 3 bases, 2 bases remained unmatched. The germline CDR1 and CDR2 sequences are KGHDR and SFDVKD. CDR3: CATSDVGLAGGTDTQYF. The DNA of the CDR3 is TGTGCCACCAGTGATGTGGGACTAGCGGGAGGGACAGATACGCAGTATTTT.